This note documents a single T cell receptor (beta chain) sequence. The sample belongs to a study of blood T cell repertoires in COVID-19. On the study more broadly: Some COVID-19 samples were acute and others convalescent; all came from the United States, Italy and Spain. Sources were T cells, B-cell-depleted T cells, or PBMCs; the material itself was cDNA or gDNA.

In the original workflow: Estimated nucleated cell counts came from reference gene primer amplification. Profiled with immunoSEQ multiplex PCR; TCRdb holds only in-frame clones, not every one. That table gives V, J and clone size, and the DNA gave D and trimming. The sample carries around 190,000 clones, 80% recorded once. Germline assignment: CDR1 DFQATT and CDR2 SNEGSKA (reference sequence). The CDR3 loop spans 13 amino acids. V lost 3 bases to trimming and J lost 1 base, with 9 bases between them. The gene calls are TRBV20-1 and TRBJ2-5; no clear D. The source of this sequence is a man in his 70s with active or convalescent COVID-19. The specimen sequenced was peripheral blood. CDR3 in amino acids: CSASQVGQETQYF. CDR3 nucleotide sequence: TGCAGTGCTAGTCAGGTGGGCCAAGAGACCCAGTACTTC.